Listed below are T cell receptor beta chains from one sample, sequenced in a study of blood T cell repertoires in COVID-19. Method: immunoSEQ multiplex PCR; TCRdb's copy keeps in-frame clones and lacks some. The data show about 200,000 clones, with roughly 80% seen just once and about 7% held by the top ten. Material for sequencing was peripheral blood. The receptors derive from a man aged 55 to 70 with acute or convalescent COVID-19. Each CDR3 is given with its conserved first and last residue. A D gene is named only where the DNA matches it firmly.

v_gene	len	j_gene	d_gene	CDR3aa
TRBV5-1	17	TRBJ2-7	TRBD2	CASSLDSGTSVSYEQYF
TRBV7-8	13	TRBJ1-2	NA	CASSFTSDGGPHF
TRBV29-1	13	TRBJ1-4	NA	CSVDKSGNEKLFF
TRBV5-6	15	TRBJ2-2	NA	CASSLGGTNTGELFF
TRBV19	15	TRBJ1-1	NA	CASTKRWGGNTEAFF
TRBV15	15	TRBJ1-5	NA	CATRDSLYSNQPQHF
TRBV5-5	11	TRBJ2-5	NA	CASSLRETQYF
TRBV7-2	13	TRBJ1-2	NA	CASSLPGVGGYTF
TRBV19	14	TRBJ2-7	NA	CASSLLGASYEQYF
TRBV7-8	16	TRBJ2-7	NA	CASSLGAGLATYEQYF
TRBV7-2	14	TRBJ2-7	NA	CASSLEEGSYEQYF
TRBV3-1/TRBV3-2	13	TRBJ1-5	NA	CASSQVYNQPQHF
TRBV6-5	15	TRBJ2-7	TRBD1	CASSYSQGAGNEQYF
TRBV4-1	14	TRBJ1-5	NA	CASSQDRGNQPQHF
TRBV19	16	TRBJ2-6	TRBD1	CASSGQGSSGANVLTF
TRBV30	13	TRBJ1-3	NA	CAWSINSGNTIYF
TRBV29-1	13	TRBJ2-7	NA	CSVTQGRVGEQYF
TRBV6-1	15	TRBJ2-1	TRBD2	CASSEPGLANDEQFF
TRBV5-4	14	TRBJ1-3	NA	CASSPLPGYNTIYF
TRBV6-5	15	TRBJ2-7	NA	CASSYSLIPRGEQYF
TRBV6-5	15	TRBJ2-3	TRBD1	CASSYSGQATDTQYF
TRBV5-6	13	TRBJ1-3	NA	CASSFTGGNTIYF
TRBV3-1/TRBV3-2	16	TRBJ2-2	NA	CASSQSRPFNTGELFF
TRBV30	14	TRBJ1-6	TRBD1	CAWSQQGATSPLHF
TRBV21-1	19	TRBJ2-1	NA	CASSRRGSGTTPKEVEQFF
TRBV7-6	16	TRBJ2-1	TRBD2	CASSFSGGSSYNEQFF
TRBV6-5	14	TRBJ1-3	TRBD1	CASNRQGSGNTIYF
TRBV6-1	12	TRBJ2-1	NA	CASSDPSREQFF
TRBV5-1	14	TRBJ2-1	NA	CASSPGIRGNEQFF
TRBV10-3	15	TRBJ2-6	NA	CAITEGRFGANVLTF
TRBV7-8	13	TRBJ2-3	NA	CASSYTRRDTQYF
TRBV12-3/TRBV12-4	11	TRBJ2-2	NA	CASRLQGELFF
TRBV12-5	15	TRBJ2-7	TRBD1	CASGLDTTGVYEQYF
TRBV6-6	14	TRBJ2-3	NA	CASRRHQSTDTQYF
TRBV18	17	TRBJ2-7	TRBD1	CASSQTTPGQGIHEQYF
TRBV9	14	TRBJ1-2	NA	CASSVDSRNYGYTF
TRBV2	15	TRBJ1-4	NA	CASRARLGRGEKLFF
TRBV7-2	13	TRBJ1-5	TRBD1	CASGQVSNQPQHF
TRBV9	14	TRBJ2-1	NA	CASSVGLAYNEQFF